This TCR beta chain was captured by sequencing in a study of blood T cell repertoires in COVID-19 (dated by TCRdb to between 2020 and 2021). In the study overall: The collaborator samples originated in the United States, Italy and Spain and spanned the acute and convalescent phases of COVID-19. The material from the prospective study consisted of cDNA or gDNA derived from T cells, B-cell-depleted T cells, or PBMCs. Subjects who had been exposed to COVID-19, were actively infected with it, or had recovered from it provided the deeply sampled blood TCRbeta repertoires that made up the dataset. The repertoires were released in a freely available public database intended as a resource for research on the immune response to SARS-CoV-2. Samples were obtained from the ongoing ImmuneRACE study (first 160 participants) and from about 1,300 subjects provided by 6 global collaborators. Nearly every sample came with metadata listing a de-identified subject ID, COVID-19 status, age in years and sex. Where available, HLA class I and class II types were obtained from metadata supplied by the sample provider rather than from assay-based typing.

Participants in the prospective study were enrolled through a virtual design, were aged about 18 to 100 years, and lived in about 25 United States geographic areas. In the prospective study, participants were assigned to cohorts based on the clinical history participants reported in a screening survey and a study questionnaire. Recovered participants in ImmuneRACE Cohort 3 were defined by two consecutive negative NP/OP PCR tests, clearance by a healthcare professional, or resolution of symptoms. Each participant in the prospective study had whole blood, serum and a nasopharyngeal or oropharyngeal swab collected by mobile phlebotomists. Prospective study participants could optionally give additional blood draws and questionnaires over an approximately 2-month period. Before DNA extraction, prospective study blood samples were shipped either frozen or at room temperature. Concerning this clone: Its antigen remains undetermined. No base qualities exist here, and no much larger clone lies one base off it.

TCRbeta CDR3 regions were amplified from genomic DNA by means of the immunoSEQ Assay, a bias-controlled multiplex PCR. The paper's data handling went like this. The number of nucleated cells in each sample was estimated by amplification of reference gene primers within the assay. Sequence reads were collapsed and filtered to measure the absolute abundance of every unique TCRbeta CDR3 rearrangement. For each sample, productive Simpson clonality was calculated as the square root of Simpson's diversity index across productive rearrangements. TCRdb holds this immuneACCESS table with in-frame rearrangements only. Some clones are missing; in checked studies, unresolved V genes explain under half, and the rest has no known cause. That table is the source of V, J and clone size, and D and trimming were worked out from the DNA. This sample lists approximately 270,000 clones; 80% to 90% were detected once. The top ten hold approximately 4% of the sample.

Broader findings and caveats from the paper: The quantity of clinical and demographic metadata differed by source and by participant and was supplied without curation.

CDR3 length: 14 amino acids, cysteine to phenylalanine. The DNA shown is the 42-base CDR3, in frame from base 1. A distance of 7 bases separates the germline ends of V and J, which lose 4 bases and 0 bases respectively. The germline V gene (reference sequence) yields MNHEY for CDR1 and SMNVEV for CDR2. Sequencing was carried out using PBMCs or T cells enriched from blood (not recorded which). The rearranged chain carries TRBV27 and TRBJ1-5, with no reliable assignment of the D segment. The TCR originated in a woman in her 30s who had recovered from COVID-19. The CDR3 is CASSSYYSNQPQHF. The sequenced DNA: TGTGCCAGCAGTTCTTATTATAGCAATCAGCCCCAGCATTTT.